This T cell receptor beta chain was retrieved from a study of blood T cell repertoires in COVID-19. As for the study in general: T cells, B-cell-depleted T cells, or PBMCs supplied cDNA or gDNA.

In the source study's methods: Quantification of nucleated cells was approximated via reference gene primer amplification. The method was immunoSEQ multiplex PCR; TCRdb's version includes in-frame clones alone and lacks a portion of them. From that table come the V and J calls and clone size; the DNA was used to work out D and trimming. There are about 190,000 clones in the sample; about 88% occur only once, and approximately 3% lies in the top ten. The germline V and J ends were trimmed by 4 bases and 1 base, with 4 bases remaining between them. Germline V gives CDR1 KGHDR, CDR2 SFDVKD. The CDR3 loop spans 14 amino acids. Individuals drawn from 24 US areas were about 18 to 95 years old. Among Cohort 3 donors, those recovered had two negative PCRs, clearance, or symptom resolution.

The TCR was taken from a young woman who had recovered from COVID-19. The chain combines TRBV24-1 with TRBJ2-6, with D uncertain. The sample consisted of PBMCs or T cells enriched from blood (not recorded which). CDR3 nucleotides: TGTGCCACCAGTGACCTTTCTGGGGCCAACGTCCTGACTTTC. It codes for CATSDLSGANVLTF.